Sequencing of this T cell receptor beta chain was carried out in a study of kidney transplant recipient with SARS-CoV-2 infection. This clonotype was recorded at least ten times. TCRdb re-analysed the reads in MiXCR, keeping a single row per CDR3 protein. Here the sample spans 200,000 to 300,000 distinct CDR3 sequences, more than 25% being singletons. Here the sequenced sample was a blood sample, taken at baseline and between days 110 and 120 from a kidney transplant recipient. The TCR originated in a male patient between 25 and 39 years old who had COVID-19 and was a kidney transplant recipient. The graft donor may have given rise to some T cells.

Here the CDR3 DNA reads TGTGCCAGCAGCTTAGTTGGGGGCGGGAGCACTGAAGCTTTCTTT. Translated, it gives CASSLVGGGSTEAFF. V is TRBV7-9 and J is TRBJ1-1; D might be TRBD1 (6 bases). The CDR3 consists of 15 residues. V shed 1 base and J shed 4 bases, with 13 bases lying between them. Germline V CDR1 and CDR2: SEHNR, FQNEAQ (reference sequence).